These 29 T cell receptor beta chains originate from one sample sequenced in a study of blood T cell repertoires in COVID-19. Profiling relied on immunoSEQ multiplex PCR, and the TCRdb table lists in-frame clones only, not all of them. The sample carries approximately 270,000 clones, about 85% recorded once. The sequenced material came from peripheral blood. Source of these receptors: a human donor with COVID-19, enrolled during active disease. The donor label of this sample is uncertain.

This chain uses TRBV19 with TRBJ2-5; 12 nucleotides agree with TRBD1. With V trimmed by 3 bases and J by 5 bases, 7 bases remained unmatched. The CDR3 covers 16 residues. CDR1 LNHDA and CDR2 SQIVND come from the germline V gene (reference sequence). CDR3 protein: CASSIPGTGGLETQYF. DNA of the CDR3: TGTGCCAGTAGTATCCCCGGGACAGGGGGCCTGGAGACCCAGTACTTC.

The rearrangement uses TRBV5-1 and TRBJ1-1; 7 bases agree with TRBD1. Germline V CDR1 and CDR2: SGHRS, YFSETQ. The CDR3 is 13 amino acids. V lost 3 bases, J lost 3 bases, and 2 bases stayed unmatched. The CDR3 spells CASSSQGDTEAFF. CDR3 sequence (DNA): TGCGCCAGCAGCTCCCAGGGGGACACTGAAGCTTTCTTT.

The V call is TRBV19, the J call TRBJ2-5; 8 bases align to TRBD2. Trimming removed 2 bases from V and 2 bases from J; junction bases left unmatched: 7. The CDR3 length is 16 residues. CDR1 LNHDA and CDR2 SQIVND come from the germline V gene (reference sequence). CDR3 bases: TGTGCCAGTAGTATACCGGGAGGGCCATCTCAAGAGACCCAGTACTTC. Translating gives CASSIPGGPSQETQYF.

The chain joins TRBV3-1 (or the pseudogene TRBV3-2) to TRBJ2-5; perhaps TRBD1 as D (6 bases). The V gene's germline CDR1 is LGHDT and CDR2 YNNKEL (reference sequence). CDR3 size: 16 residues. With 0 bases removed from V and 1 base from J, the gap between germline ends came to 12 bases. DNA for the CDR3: TGTGCCAGCAGCCAAGACCAACAGGGCCCCCAAGAGACCCAGTACTTC. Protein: CASSQDQQGPQETQYF.

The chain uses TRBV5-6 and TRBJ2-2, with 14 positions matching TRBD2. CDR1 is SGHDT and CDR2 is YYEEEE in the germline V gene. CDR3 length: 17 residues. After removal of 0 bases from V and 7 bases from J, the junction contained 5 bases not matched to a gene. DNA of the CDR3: TGTGCCAGCAGCTTGGAGGGACTAGCGGGAGCAGGCGGGGAGCTGTTTTTT. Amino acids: CASSLEGLAGAGGELFF.

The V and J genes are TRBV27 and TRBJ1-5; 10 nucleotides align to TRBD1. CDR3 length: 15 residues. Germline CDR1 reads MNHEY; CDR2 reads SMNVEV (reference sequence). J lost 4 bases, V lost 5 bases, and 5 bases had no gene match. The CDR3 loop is CASSPRQGANQPQHF. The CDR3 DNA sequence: TGTGCCAGCAGTCCCCGACAGGGGGCAAATCAGCCCCAGCATTTT.

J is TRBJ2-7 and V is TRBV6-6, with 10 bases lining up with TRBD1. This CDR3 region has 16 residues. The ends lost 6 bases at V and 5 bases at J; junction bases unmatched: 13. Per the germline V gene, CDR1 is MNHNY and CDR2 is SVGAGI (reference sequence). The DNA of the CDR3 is TGTGCCAGCAGCCCCCCGGGACAGGGGTCTGTGGACGAGCAGTACTTC. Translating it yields CASSPPGQGSVDEQYF.

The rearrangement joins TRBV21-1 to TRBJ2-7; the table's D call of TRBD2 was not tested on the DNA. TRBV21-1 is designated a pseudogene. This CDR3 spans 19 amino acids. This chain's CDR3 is CASSTVLTGGLGLAEKQYF. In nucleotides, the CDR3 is TGTGCCAGCAGCACCGTTTTGACAGGGGGTTTGGGACTAGCGGAGAAGCAGTACTTC.

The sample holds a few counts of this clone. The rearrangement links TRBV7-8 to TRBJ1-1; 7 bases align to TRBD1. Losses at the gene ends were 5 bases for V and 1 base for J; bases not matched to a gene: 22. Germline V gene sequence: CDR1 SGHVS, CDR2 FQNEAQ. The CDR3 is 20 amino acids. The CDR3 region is CASSLSWLRITGAGNTEAFF. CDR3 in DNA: TGTGCCAGCAGCCTCTCTTGGCTTCGCATTACAGGGGCCGGGAACACTGAAGCTTTCTTT. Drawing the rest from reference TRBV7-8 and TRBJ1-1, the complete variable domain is GAGVSQSPRYKVAKRGQDVALRCDPISGHVSLFWYQQALGQGPEFLTYFQNEAQLDKSGLPSDRFFAERPEGSVSTLKIQRTQQEDSAVYLCASSLSWLRITGAGNTEAFFGQGTRLTVV.

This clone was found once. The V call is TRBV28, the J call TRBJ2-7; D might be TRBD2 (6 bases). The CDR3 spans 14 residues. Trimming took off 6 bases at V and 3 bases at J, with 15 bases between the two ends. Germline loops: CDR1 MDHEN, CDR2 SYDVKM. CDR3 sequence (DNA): TGTGCCAGCAGACCTCCGGGTAGCGGCTACGAGCAGTACTTC. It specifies CASRPPGSGYEQYF. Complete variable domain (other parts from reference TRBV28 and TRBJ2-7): DVKVTQSSRYLVKRTGEKVFLECVQDMDHENMFWYRQDPGLGLRLIYFSYDVKMKEKGDIPEGYSVSREKKERFSLILESASTNQTSMYLCASRPPGSGYEQYFGPGTRLTVT.

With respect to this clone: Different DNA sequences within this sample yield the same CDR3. The CDR3: CASTSSYEQYF. CDR3 coding DNA: TGTGCCAGCACTTCTTCTTACGAGCAGTACTTC. This chain connects TRBV11-2 to TRBJ2-7; unclear D gene. Trimming took 7 bases from V and 4 from J, leaving 8 bases between them. The germline V gene encodes CDR1 SGHAT and CDR2 FQNNGV. The CDR3 has 11 amino acids.

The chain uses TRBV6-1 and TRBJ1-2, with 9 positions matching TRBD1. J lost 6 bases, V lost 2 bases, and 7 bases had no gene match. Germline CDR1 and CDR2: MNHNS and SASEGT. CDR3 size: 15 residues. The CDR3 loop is CASSERRTGVDGYTF. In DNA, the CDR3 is TGTGCCAGCAGTGAACGCAGGACAGGGGTTGATGGCTACACCTTC.

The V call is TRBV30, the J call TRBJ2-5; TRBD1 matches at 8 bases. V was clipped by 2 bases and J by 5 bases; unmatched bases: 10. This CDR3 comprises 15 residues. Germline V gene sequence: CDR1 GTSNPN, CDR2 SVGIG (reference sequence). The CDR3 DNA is TGTGCCTGGAGTTCCGGCCAGGGGGCTGGTGAGACCCAGTACTTC. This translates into CAWSSGQGAGETQYF.

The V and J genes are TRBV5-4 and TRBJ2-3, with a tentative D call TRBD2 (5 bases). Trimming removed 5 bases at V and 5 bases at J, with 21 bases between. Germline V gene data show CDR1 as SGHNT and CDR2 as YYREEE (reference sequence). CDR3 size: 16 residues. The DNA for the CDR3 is TGTGCCAGCAGACCAGATCTAGCTGTGATAGAAGATACGCAGTATTTT. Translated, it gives CASRPDLAVIEDTQYF.

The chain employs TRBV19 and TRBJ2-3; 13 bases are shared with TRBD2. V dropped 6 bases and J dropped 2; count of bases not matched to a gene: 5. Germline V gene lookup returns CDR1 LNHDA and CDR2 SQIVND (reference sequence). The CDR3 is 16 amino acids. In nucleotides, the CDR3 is TGTGCCAGTAGGGGGACTAGCGGGATTATCACAGATACGCAGTATTTT. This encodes CASRGTSGIITDTQYF.

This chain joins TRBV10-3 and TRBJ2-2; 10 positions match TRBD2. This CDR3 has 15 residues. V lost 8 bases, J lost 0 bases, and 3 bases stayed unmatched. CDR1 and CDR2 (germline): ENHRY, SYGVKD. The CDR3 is CAIFSGRTNTGELFF. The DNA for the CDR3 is TGTGCCATCTTTAGCGGGAGGACGAACACCGGGGAGCTGTTTTTT.

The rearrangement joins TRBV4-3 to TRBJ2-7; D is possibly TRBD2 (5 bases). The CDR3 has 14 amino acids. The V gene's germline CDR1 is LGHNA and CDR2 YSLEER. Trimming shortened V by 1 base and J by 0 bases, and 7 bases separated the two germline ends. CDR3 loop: CASSQGGSSYEQYF. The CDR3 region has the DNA TGCGCCAGCAGCCAAGGAGGGAGCTCCTACGAGCAGTACTTC.

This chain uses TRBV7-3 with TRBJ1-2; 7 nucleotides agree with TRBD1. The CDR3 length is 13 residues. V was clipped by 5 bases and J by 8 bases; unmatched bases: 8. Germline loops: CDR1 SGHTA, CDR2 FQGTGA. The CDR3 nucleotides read TGTGCCAGCAGCCCCGACAGGGTAGGGGGCTACACCTTC. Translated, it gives CASSPDRVGGYTF.

CDR3 in DNA: TGTGCCAGCAGCACGGGACAGGGGACGTATGGCTACACCTTC. Translating it yields CASSTGQGTYGYTF. The V call is TRBV6-5, the J call TRBJ1-2; 10 bases fit TRBD1. The CDR3 has 14 amino acids. J lost 5 bases, V lost 6 bases, and 6 bases had no gene match. CDR1 and CDR2 from the germline V gene are MNHEY and SVGAGI.

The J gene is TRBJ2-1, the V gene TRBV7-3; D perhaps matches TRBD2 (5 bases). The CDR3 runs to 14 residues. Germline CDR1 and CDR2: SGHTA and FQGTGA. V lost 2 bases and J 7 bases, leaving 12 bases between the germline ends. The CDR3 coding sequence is TGTGCCAGCAGCTTAGGGGTTTCGGGGAATGAGCAGTTCTTC. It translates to CASSLGVSGNEQFF.

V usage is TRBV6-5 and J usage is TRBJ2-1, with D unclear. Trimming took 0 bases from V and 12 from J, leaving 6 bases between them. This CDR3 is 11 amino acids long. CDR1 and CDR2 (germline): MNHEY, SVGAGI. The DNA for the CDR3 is TGTGCCAGCAGTTACTCGAGTATGCAGTTCTTC. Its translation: CASSYSSMQFF.

Here the CDR3 reads CASSKIGAKELFF. DNA for the CDR3: TGTGCCAGCAGCAAGATTGGGGCTAAAGAGCTGTTTTTT. This chain links TRBV21-1 with TRBJ2-2; the table's TRBD1 call for D was not verified on the DNA. TRBV21-1 is listed as a pseudogene. The CDR3 contains 13 residues.

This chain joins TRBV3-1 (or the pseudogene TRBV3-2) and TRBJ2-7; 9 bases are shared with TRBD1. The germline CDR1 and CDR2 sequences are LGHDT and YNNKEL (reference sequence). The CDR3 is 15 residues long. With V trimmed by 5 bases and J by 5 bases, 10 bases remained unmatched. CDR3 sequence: CASSTTPGQGNEQYF. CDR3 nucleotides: TGTGCCAGCAGCACGACCCCGGGACAGGGAAACGAGCAGTACTTC.

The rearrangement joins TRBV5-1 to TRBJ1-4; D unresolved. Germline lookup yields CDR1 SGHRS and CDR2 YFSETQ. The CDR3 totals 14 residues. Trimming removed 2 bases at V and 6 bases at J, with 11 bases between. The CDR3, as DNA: TGCGCCAGCAGCTTTTCGTCCTCGGATGAAAAACTGTTTTTT. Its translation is CASSFSSSDEKLFF.

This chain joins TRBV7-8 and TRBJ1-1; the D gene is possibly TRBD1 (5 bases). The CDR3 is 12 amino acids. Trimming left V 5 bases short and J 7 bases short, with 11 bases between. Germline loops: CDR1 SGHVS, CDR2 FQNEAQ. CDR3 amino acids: CASSPRGFEAFF. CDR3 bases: TGTGCCAGCAGCCCCCGGGGGTTTGAAGCTTTCTTT.

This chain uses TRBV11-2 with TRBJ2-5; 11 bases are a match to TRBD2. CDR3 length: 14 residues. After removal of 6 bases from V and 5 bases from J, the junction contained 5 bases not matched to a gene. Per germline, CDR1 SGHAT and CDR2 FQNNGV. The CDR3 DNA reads TGTGCCAGCAGGCCTAGCGGGAGGCAGGAGACCCAGTACTTC. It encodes CASRPSGRQETQYF. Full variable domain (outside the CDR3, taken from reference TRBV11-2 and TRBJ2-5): EAGVAQSPRYKIIEKRQSVAFWCNPISGHATLYWYQQILGQGPKLLIQFQNNGVVDDSQLPKDRFSAERLKGVDSTLKIQPAKLEDSAVYLCASRPSGRQETQYFGPGTRLLVL.

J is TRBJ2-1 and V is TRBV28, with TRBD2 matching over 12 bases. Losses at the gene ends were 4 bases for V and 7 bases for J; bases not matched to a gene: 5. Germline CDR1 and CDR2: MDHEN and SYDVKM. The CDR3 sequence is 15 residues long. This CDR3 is CASSWRTSGVNEQFF. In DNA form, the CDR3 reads TGTGCCAGCAGTTGGCGGACTAGCGGGGTTAATGAGCAGTTCTTC.

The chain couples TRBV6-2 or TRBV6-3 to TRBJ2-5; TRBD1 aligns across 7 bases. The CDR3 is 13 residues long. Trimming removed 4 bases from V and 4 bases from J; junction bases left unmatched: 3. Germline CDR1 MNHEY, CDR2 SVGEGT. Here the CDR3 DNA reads TGTGCCAGCAGTTCTAACAGGGGAGAGACCCAGTACTTC. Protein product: CASSSNRGETQYF.

CDR3 sequence: CASTARTGVNEKLFF. CDR3 bases: TGTGCCAGTACCGCTCGGACAGGGGTAAACGAAAAACTGTTTTTT. V and J are TRBV19 and TRBJ1-4; 9 bases are shared with TRBD1. CDR1 and CDR2 (germline): LNHDA, SQIVND (reference sequence). Trimming cost V 7 bases and J 8 bases; bases outside gene matches: 11. This CDR3 has 15 residues.